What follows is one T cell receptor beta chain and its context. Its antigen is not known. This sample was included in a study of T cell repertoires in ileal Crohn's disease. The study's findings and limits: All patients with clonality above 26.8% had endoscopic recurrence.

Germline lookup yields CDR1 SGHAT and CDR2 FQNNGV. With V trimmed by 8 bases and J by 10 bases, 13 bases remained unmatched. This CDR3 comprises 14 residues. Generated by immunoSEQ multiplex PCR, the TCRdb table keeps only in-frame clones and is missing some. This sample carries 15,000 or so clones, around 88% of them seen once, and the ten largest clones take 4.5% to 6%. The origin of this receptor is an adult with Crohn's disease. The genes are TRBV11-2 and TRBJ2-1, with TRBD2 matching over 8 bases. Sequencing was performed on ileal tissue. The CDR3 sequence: CASERDGREAEQFF. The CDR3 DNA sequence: TGTGCCAGCGAAAGGGACGGGCGGGAGGCAGAGCAGTTCTTC.